This TCR beta chain is from a study of T-cell reconstitution after alpha-beta-depleted transplantation in children. Study conclusions and caveats: From surviving recipient T cells and thymic progenitors came the high day-60 TCRbeta diversity observed in some patients.

Germline CDR1 is DFQATT and CDR2 is SNEGSKA (reference sequence). Trimming took 3 bases from V and 0 from J; bases not matched to a gene: 9. The length of the CDR3 is 16 residues. Unique molecular identifiers were used to barcode this TCRbeta library. TCRdb reprocessed the PCR reads with MiXCR, giving one entry per CDR3 protein. The sample records 140,000 or so distinct CDR3 sequences, 8.8% being singletons. This clonotype appeared a few times. Antigen: not known. The origin of this receptor is a female patient aged 2-9 years who had a stem cell transplant for congenital amegakaryocytic thrombocytopenia, so the T cells may come from the graft donor. Sequenced here: PBMCs, mostly from graft donor cells, sampled 180 days after TCRalphabeta/CD19-depleted stem cell transplant. The chain has TRBV20-1 and TRBJ2-5, with 8 bases fitting TRBD2. CDR3 sequence (DNA): TGCAGTGCTAGGGCTGGACTAGCCACGTACCAAGAGACCCAGTACTTC. This sequence encodes CSARAGLATYQETQYF.